This T cell receptor beta chain was sequenced during a study of identical twins. Notes on the study in general: Monozygotic twin pairs showed more out-of-frame TCR alpha sharing than models estimated.

TCRdb redid the calling of the 5' RACE reads with MiXCR, one entry per CDR3 protein. The data show 550,000 to 700,000 distinct CDR3 sequences, more than 9% seen once. Trimming removed 3 bases at V and 7 bases at J, with 16 bases between. This CDR3 comprises 14 residues. CDR1 and CDR2 (germline): MDHEN, SYDVKM. As for this clonotype: The antigen remains unidentified.

The same data also contributed to another study, on yellow fever vaccine responses in identical twins. As reported in that work: Reportedly, the response of twins' T cells to the vaccine seemed partly convergent, partly personalized.

The sequence came from a woman aged 18-35 years in good health. The V gene is TRBV28, the J gene TRBJ2-7; D may match TRBD1 or TRBD2 (6 bases each). The sample comprised PBMCs. CDR3 sequence reads: CASSFTGGRVEQYF. In DNA form, the CDR3 reads TGTGCCAGCAGTTTTACCGGGGGCCGGGTTGAGCAGTACTTC.